A single sample is the source of the 3 T cell receptor beta chains below, sequenced in a study of shared clonotypes between healthy human individuals. Repertoires were generated with immunoSEQ multiplex PCR, while TCRdb's copy carries only in-frame clones and drops some. The sample lists some 2,400,000 clones; 90% to 96% were seen once. What was sequenced was naive CD4+ T cells sorted from blood. The subset here: CD45RA+ positively selected. Receptors were obtained from a man aged 18 to 35 in good health.

V is TRBV5-6 and J is TRBJ2-1; 7 bases align to TRBD2. V gave up 0 bases and J gave up 3 bases; unmatched junction bases: 3. Germline assignment: CDR1 SGHDT and CDR2 YYEEEE. The CDR3 loop spans 15 amino acids. For the CDR3, the DNA is TGTGCCAGCAGCTTGGAGGGCGGGGGCTACAATGAGCAGTTCTTC. Its translation is CASSLEGGGYNEQFF.

This rearrangement joins TRBV27 to TRBJ1-5; no firm D call. CDR3 length: 13 amino acids. With 5 bases removed from V and 0 bases from J, the gap between germline ends came to 5 bases. In germline, CDR1 is MNHEY, CDR2 SMNVEV (reference sequence). The CDR3 is CASSRFSNQPQHF. CDR3 DNA: TGTGCCAGCAGTCGATTTAGCAATCAGCCCCAGCATTTT.

The chain carries TRBV5-6 and TRBJ1-5; 7 bases match TRBD1. The V segment lost 1 base and the J segment 3 bases; nucleotides outside the gene matches: 7. The CDR3 is 16 residues long. Germline V CDR1 and CDR2: SGHDT, YYEEEE. DNA for the CDR3: TGTGCCAGCAGCTTGTTAACAGGGGACGTCAATCAGCCCCAGCATTTT. Translated: CASSLLTGDVNQPQHF.